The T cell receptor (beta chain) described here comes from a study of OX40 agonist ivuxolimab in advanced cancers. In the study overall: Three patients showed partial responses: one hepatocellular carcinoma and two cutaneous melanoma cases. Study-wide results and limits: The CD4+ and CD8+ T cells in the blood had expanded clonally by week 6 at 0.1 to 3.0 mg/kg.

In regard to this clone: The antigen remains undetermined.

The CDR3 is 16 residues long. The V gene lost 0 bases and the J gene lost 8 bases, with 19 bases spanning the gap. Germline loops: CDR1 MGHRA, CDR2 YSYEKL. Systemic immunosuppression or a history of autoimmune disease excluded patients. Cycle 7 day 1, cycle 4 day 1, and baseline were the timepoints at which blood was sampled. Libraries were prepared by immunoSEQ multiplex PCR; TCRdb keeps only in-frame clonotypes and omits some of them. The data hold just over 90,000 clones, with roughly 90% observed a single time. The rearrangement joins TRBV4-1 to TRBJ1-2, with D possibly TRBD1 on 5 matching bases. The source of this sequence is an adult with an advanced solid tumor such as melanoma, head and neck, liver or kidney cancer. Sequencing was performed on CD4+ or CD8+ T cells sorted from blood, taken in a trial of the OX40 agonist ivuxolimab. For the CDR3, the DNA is TGCGCCAGCAGCCAAGATCTTGGGGCAGGGCATTACGGCTACACCTTC. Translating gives CASSQDLGAGHYGYTF.